This section outlines one T cell receptor (beta chain) sequence together with its context. Its binding antigen is unknown. It has no much larger one-base neighbor in the sample; base qualities were not kept. The data belong to a study of OX40 agonist ivuxolimab in advanced cancers. The study in broad terms: The costimulatory receptor OX40 (CD134) was targeted by ivuxolimab, a fully human IgG2 agonistic monoclonal antibody. Of the approximately 54 dose-escalation patients, hepatocellular carcinoma was present in around 20, melanoma in approximately 15, renal cell carcinoma in 9 and head and neck cancer in 9. Three dose-escalation patients achieved partial responses, one with hepatocellular carcinoma and two with cutaneous melanoma. Intravenous ivuxolimab was administered to patients every 2 weeks at six dose levels: 0.01, 0.1, 0.3, 1.5, 3 and 10 mg/kg. The monotherapy dose-escalation portion (N ≈ 57 patients) of the phase I ivuxolimab trial is reported in the paper. The purpose of peripheral TCRbeta sequencing was to test whether ivuxolimab changed TCR sequence diversity and led to clonal T-cell expansion. In the dose-escalation cohort, roughly 82% of patients were male, and the mean age was 60 years with a range of 23 to 79. Patients were allowed to have had prior anti-PD-1, anti-PD-L1 or anti-CTLA-4 therapy, and around two fifths of the dose-escalation patients had been treated with checkpoint inhibitors. General study outcomes and caveats: On average, CD8+ T cells showed more expanded clones than CD4+ T cells after ivuxolimab. At doses of 0.1 to 3.0 mg/kg, clonal expansion of both CD4+ and CD8+ blood T cells was observed from baseline to week 6. In the 0.1-3.0 mg/kg groups, partial responders were among the patients with the lowest normalized peripheral clonal expansion, particularly in CD8+ T cells. The antigen specificity of the clonally expanded peripheral T cells was not determined. Low levels of normalized T-cell clonal expansion were also seen in some patients who did not respond.

Genomic DNA was extracted from sorted cells for sequencing of the TCRbeta CDR3 region. TCRbeta CDR3 regions were sequenced using the immunoSEQ Assay. Not all clones reach the TCRdb copy of this immuneACCESS table, which keeps in-frame sequences only. Checked studies attribute under half of the gap to unresolved V genes and leave the rest unexplained. The sample table lists 9,500 to 12,000 clones, 70% to 80% of them with a count of one. The ten largest clones take up about 30% of the sample. Here V drops 3 bases and J drops 2 bases, and the junction holds 6 bases not matched to any gene. The CDR3, from cysteine to phenylalanine, totals 15 residues. CDR3 DNA is the only sequence kept; it has 45 bases, read in frame from the first base. Looking up the germline V gene (reference sequence) yields CDR1 LNHDA and CDR2 SQIVND. Patients with a history of autoimmune disease or receiving systemic immunosuppression were excluded from the trial. Peripheral blood for TCR sequencing was drawn from every dose cohort at baseline, at cycle 4 day 1 and at cycle 7 day 1. Samples came from an open-label, multicenter, first-in-human phase I dose-escalation trial of ivuxolimab. Adults with locally advanced or metastatic melanoma, renal cell, hepatocellular, or head and neck squamous cell carcinoma were enrolled in the trial. CD4+ and CD8+ T cells were sorted separately from peripheral blood before TCR sequencing.

The sample consisted of CD4+ or CD8+ T cells sorted from blood, taken in a trial of the OX40 agonist ivuxolimab. The chain is assembled from TRBV19 and TRBJ2-7; TRBD1 lines up with 8 middle nucleotides. This clonotype was obtained from an adult with an advanced solid tumor such as melanoma, head and neck, liver or kidney cancer. The base sequence is TGTGCCAGTAGTATCGGAGGACAGGGTGCCTACGAGCAGTACTTC. Protein translation: CASSIGGQGAYEQYF.